This TCR beta chain was identified in a study of blood T cell repertoires in COVID-19. Study context: Donors in the United States, Italy and Spain gave samples during acute or convalescent COVID-19.

This table comes from immunoSEQ multiplex PCR, and its TCRdb copy is limited to in-frame clones, with some not included. The sample has over 250,000 clones, 88% seen once. Germline loops: CDR1 SGHTA, CDR2 FQGNSA. The CDR3 consists of 12 residues. The V end was cut by 4 bases, the J end by 9 bases, with 10 bases between. The sample was peripheral blood. The chain couples TRBV7-2 to TRBJ1-3; D not resolved. The source of this sequence is a woman aged 40 to 50 who had recovered from COVID-19. Written as DNA, the CDR3 is TGTGCCAGCAGCTGGGATCGGGGCACCATATATTTT. It codes for CASSWDRGTIYF.